This record looks at one T cell receptor (beta chain) sequence and its context. Repertoires were generated with immunoSEQ multiplex PCR, while TCRdb's copy carries only in-frame clones and drops some. The top ten clones hold almost 1.5% of a sample with about 410,000 clones, around 86% of them seen once. This sample is part of a study of blood T cell repertoires in COVID-19. The sequence was obtained from a woman aged 25 to 39 with active or convalescent COVID-19. Sequencing was performed on peripheral blood.

CDR3 coding DNA: TGTGCCAGCACGACAGGGGGCGAGGGAGAGACCCAGTACTTC. It encodes CASTTGGEGETQYF. The rearrangement links TRBV4-2 to TRBJ2-5; TRBD1 matches at 10 bases. Germline CDR1 and CDR2: LGHNA and YNFKEQ. V lost 7 bases to trimming and J lost 4 bases; unmatched junction nucleotides: 6. The CDR3 spans 14 residues.